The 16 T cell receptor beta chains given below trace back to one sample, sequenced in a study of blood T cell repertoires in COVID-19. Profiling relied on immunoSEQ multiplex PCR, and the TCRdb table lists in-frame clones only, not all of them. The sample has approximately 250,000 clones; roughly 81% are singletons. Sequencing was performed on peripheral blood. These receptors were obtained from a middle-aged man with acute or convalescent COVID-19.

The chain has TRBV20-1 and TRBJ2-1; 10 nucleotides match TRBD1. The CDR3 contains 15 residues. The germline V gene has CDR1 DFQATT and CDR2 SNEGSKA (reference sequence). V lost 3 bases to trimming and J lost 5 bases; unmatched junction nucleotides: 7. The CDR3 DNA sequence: TGCAGTGCTAGTGAGGGGACAGGGGAAAACAATGAGCAGTTCTTC. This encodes CSASEGTGENNEQFF.

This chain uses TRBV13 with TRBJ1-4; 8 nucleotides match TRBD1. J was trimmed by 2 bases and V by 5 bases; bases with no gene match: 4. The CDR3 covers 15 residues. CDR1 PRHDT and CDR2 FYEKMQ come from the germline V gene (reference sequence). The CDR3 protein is CASSLDRGTNEKLFF. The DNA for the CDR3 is TGTGCCAGCAGCCTAGACAGGGGCACTAATGAAAAACTGTTTTTT.

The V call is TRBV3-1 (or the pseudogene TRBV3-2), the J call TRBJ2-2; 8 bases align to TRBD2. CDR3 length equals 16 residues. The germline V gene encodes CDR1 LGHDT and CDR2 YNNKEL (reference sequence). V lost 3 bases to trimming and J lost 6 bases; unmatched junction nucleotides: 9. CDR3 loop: CASSQKGLVVAGELFF. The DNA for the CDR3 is TGTGCCAGCAGCCAGAAGGGACTAGTAGTCGCCGGGGAGCTGTTTTTT.

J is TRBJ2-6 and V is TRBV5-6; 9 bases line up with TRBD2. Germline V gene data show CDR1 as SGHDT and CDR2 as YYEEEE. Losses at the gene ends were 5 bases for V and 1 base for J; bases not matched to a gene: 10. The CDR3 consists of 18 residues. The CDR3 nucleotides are TGTGCCAGCAGTTCGATAGCGGGGGAAGTATCTGGGGCCAACGTCCTGACTTTC. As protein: CASSSIAGEVSGANVLTF.

The CDR3 nucleotides are TGTGCCAGCAGTGTCCGAGTAACTAATGAAAAACTGTTTTTT. Protein: CASSVRVTNEKLFF. The rearrangement joins TRBV28 to TRBJ1-4; unclear D gene. This CDR3 spans 14 amino acids. Germline loops: CDR1 MDHEN, CDR2 SYDVKM. V shed 5 bases and J shed 1 base, with 8 bases lying between them.

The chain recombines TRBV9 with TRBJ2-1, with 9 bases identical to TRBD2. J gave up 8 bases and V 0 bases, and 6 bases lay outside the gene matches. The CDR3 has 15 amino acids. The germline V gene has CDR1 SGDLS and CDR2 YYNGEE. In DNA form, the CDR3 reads TGTGCCAGCAGCGTAGAGGGTAGCGGGGGTGATGAGCAGTTCTTC. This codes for CASSVEGSGGDEQFF. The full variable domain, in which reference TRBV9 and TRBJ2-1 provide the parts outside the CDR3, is DSGVTQTPKHLITATGQRVTLRCSPRSGDLSVYWYQQSLDQGLQFLIQYYNGEERAKGNILERFSAQQFPDLHSELNLSSLELGDSALYFCASSVEGSGGDEQFFGPGTRLTVL.

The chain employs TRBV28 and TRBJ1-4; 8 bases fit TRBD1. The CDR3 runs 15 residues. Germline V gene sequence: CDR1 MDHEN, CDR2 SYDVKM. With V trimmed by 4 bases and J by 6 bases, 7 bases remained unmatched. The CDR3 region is CASSSPRQGYEKLFF. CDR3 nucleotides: TGTGCCAGCAGTTCCCCGAGACAGGGGTATGAAAAACTGTTTTTT. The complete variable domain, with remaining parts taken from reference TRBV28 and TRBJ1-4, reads DVKVTQSSRYLVKRTGEKVFLECVQDMDHENMFWYRQDPGLGLRLIYFSYDVKMKEKGDIPEGYSVSREKKERFSLILESASTNQTSMYLCASSSPRQGYEKLFFGSGTQLSVL.

The CDR3 nucleotides read TGTGCCACCCAACTAGCGGGGGGGCTCGGCGAGCAGTACTTC. Translation gives CATQLAGGLGEQYF. J is TRBJ2-7 and V is TRBV10-3; 13 nucleotides agree with TRBD2. Germline V lookup: CDR1 ENHRY, CDR2 SYGVKD. The CDR3 totals 14 residues. V shed 10 bases, J shed 6 bases, and the junction held 9 bases outside the gene matches.

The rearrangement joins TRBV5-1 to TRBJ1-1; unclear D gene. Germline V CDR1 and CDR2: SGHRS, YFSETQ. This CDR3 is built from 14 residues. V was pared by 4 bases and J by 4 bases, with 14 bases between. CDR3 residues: CASSPLGGSTEAFF. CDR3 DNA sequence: TGCGCCAGCAGCCCCCTCGGTGGTAGCACTGAAGCTTTCTTT.

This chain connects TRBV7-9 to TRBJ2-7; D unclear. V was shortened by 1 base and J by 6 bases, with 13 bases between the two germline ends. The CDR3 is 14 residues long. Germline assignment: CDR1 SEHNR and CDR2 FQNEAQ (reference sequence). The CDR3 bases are TGTGCCAGCAGCTTAGACGCCTCCCCGGGCGAGCAGTACTTC. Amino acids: CASSLDASPGEQYF.

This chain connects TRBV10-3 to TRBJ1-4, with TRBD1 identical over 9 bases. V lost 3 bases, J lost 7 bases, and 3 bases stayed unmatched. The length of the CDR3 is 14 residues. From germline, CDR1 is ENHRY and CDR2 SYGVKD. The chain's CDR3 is CAISDRTGVEKLFF. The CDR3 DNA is TGTGCCATCAGTGATCGGACAGGGGTTGAAAAACTGTTTTTT.

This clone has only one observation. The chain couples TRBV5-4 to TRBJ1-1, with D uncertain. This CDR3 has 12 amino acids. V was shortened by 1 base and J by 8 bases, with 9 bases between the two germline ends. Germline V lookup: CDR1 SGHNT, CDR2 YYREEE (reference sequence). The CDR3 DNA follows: TGTGCCAGCAGCTTGTATGGCCTCGAAGCTTTCTTT. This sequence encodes CASSLYGLEAFF. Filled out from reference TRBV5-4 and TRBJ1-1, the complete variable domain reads ETGVTQSPTHLIKTRGQQVTLRCSSQSGHNTVSWYQQALGQGPQFIFQYYREEENGRGNFPPRFSGLQFPNYSSELNVNALELDDSALYLCASSLYGLEAFFGQGTRLTVV.

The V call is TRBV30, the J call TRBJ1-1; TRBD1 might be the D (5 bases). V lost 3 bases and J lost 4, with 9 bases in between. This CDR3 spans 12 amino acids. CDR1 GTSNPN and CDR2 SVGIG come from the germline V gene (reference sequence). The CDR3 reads CAWSRQTTEAFF. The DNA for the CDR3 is TGTGCCTGGAGCAGACAGACCACTGAAGCTTTCTTT.

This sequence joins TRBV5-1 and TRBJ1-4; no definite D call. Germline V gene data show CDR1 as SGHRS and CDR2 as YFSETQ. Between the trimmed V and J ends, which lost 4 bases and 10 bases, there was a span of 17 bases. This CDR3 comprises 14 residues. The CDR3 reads CASSPADGEGKLFF. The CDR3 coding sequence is TGCGCCAGCAGCCCGGCGGACGGGGAAGGAAAACTGTTTTTT.

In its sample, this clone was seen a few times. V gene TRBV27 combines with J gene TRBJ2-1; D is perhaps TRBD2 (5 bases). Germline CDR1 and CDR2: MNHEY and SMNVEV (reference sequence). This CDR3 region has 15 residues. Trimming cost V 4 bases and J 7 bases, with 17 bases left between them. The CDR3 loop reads CASSSLPLRRNEQFF. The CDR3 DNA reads TGTGCCAGCAGTTCCCTACCCCTCAGGAGGAATGAGCAGTTCTTC.

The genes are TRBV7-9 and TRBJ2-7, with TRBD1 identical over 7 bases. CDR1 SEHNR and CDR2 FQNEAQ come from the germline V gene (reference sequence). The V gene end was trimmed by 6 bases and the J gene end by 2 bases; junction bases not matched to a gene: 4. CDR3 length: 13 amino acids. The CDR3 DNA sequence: TGTGCCAGCAGTCAAACAGGGGCCTACGAGCAGTACTTC. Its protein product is CASSQTGAYEQYF.